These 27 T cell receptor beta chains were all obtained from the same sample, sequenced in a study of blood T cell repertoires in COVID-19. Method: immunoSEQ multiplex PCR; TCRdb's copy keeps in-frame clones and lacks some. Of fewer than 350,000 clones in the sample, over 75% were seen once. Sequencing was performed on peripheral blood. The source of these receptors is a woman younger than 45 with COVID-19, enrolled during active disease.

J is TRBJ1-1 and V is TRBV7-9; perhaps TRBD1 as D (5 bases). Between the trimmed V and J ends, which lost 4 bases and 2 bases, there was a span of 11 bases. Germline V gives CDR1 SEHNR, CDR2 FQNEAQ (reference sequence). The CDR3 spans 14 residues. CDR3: CASSWGVTNTEAFF. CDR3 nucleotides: TGTGCCAGCAGCTGGGGGGTCACTAACACTGAAGCTTTCTTT.

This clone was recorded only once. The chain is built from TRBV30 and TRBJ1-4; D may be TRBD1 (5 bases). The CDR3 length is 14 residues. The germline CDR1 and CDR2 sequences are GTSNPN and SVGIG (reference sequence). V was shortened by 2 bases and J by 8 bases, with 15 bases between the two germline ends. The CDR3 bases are TGTGCCTGGAGTAGGGGTATTGGAGAGGAAAAACTGTTTTTT. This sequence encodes CAWSRGIGEEKLFF.

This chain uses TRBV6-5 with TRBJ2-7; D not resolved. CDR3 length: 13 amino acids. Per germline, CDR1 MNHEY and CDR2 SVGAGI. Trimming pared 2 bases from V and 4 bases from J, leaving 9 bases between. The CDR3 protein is CASSYGSFYEQYF. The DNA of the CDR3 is TGTGCCAGCAGTTACGGCAGTTTTTACGAGCAGTACTTC.

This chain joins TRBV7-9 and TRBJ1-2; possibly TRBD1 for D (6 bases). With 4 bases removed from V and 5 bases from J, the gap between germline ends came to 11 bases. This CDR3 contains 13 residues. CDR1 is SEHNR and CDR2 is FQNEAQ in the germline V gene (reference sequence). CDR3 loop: CASSSTGLYGYTF. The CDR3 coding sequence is TGTGCCAGCAGCTCGACAGGACTTTATGGCTACACCTTC.

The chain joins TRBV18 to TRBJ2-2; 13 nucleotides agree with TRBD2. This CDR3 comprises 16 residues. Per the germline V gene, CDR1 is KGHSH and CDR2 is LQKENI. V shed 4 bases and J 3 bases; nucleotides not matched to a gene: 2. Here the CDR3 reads CASSRLAGGDTGELFF. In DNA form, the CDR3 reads TGTGCCAGCTCACGACTAGCGGGAGGAGACACCGGGGAGCTGTTTTTT.

The CDR3 bases are TGTGCCAGTACCGCGACAGGGAGAGACCAAGAGACCCAGTACTTC. Translated, it gives CASTATGRDQETQYF. V and J are TRBV19 and TRBJ2-5; TRBD1 agrees at 7 bases. The V gene's germline CDR1 is LNHDA and CDR2 SQIVND (reference sequence). V shed 7 bases, J shed 0 bases, and the junction held 8 bases outside the gene matches. The CDR3 is made up of 15 amino acids.

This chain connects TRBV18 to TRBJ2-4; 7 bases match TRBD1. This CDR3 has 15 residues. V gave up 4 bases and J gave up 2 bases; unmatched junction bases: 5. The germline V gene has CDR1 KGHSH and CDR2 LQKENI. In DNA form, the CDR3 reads TGTGCCAGCTCACGACAGGGCGCCACCAAAAACATTCAGTACTTC. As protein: CASSRQGATKNIQYF. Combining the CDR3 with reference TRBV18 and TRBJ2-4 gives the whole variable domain NAGVMQNPRHLVRRRGQEARLRCSPMKGHSHVYWYRQLPEEGLKFMVYLQKENIIDESGMPKERFSAEFPKEGPSILRIQQVVRGDSAAYFCASSRQGATKNIQYFGAGTRLSVL.

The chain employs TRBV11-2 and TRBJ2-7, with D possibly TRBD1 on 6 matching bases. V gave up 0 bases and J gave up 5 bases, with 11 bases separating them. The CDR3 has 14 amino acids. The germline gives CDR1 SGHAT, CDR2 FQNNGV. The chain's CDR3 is CASSLDRGLDEQYF. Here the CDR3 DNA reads TGTGCCAGCAGCTTAGATAGGGGGTTAGACGAGCAGTACTTC.

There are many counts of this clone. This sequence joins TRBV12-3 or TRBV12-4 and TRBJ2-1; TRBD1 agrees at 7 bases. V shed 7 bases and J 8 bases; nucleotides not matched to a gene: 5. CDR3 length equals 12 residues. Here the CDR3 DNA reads TGTGCCAGCAACCAGGGGGTGCATGAGCAGTTCTTC. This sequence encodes CASNQGVHEQFF.

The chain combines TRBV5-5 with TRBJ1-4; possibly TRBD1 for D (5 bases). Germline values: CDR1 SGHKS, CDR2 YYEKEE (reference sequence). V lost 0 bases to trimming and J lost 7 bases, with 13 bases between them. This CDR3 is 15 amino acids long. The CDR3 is CASSLEGVGGEKLFF. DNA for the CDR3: TGTGCCAGCAGCTTGGAAGGGGTGGGAGGTGAAAAACTGTTTTTT.

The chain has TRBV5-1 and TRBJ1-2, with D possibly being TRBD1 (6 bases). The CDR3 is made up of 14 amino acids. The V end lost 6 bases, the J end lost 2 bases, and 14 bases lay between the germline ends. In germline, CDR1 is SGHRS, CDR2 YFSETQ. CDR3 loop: CASNAYQGNYGYTF. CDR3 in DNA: TGCGCCAGCAATGCCTATCAGGGGAACTATGGCTACACCTTC.

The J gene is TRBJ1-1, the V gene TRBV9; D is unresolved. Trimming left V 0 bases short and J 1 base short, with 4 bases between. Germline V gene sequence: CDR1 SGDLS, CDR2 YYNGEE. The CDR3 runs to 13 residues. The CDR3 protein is CASSVDTNTEAFF. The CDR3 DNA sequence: TGTGCCAGCAGCGTAGACACGAACACTGAAGCTTTCTTT.

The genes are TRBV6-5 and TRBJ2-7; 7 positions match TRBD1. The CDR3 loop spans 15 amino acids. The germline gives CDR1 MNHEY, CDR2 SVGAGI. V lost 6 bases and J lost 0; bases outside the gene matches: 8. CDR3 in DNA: TGTGCCAGCAGCCCCCGGGACAGACTCTCCTACGAGCAGTACTTC. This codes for CASSPRDRLSYEQYF.

The chain's CDR3 is CASSFPTASKNIQYF. In DNA, the CDR3 is TGTGCCAGCAGTTTCCCGACAGCGTCCAAAAACATTCAGTACTTC. The chain has TRBV7-2 and TRBJ2-4; weak D call: TRBD1 (5 bases). Germline loops: CDR1 SGHTA, CDR2 FQGNSA. V lost 6 bases and J lost 2, with 14 bases in between. This CDR3 comprises 15 residues.

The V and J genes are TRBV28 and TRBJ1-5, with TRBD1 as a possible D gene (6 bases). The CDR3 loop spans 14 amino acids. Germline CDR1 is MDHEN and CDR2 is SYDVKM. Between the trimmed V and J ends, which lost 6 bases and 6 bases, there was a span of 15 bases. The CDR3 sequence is CASRGHGGSQPQHF. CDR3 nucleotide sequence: TGTGCCAGCAGGGGACACGGTGGAAGTCAGCCCCAGCATTTT.

The CDR3 spells CATSRDAGVNTEAFF. The CDR3 DNA is TGTGCCACCAGCAGAGATGCAGGGGTGAACACTGAAGCTTTCTTT. The gene calls are TRBV15 and TRBJ1-1; tentatively, D is TRBD1 (6 bases). This CDR3 spans 15 amino acids. Trimming took 0 bases from V and 0 from J, leaving 8 bases between them. The germline V gene encodes CDR1 LNHNV and CDR2 YYDKDF (reference sequence).

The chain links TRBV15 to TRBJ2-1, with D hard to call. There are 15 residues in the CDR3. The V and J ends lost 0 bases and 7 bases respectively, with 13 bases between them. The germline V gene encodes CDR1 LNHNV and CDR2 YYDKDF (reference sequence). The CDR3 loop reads CATSRDRIPRNEQFF. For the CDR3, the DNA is TGTGCCACCAGCAGAGATAGAATCCCCCGGAATGAGCAGTTCTTC.

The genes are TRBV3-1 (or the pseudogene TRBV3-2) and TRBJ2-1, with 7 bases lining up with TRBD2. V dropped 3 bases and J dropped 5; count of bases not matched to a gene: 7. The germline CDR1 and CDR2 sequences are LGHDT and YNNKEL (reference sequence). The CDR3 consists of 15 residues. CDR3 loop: CASSHTESGNNEQFF. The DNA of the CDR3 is TGTGCCAGCAGCCATACCGAAAGCGGGAACAATGAGCAGTTCTTC.

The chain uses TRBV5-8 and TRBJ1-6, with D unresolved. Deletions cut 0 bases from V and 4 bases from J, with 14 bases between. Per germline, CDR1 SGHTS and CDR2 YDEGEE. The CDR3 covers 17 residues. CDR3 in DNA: TGTGCCAGCAGCTTGGTACGGTCGAGTGATTATAATTCACCCCTCCACTTT. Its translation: CASSLVRSSDYNSPLHF.

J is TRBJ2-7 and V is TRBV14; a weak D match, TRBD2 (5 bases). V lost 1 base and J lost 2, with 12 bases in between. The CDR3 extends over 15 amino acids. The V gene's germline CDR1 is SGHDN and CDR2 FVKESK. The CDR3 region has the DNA TGTGCCAGCAGCCAAGGGCCCACGAGGGCCTACGAGCAGTACTTC. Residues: CASSQGPTRAYEQYF.

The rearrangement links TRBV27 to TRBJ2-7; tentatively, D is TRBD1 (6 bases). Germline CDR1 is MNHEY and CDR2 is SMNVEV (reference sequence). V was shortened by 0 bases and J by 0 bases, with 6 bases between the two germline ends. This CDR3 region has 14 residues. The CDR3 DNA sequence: TGTGCCAGCAGTTTATCAGGGGGCTCCTACGAGCAGTACTTC. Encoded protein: CASSLSGGSYEQYF.

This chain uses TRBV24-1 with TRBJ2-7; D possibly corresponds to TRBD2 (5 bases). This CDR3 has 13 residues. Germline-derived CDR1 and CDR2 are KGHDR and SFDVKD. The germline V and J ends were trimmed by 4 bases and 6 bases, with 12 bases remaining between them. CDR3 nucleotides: TGTGCCACCAGTGACGGACTGCGAGGCGAGCAGTACTTC. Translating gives CATSDGLRGEQYF.

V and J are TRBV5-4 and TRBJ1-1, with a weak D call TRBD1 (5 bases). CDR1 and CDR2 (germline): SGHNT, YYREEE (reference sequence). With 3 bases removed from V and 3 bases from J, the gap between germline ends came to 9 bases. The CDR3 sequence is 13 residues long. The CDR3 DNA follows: TGTGCCAGCAGCTCTCAGGGCGACACTGAAGCTTTCTTT. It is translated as CASSSQGDTEAFF.

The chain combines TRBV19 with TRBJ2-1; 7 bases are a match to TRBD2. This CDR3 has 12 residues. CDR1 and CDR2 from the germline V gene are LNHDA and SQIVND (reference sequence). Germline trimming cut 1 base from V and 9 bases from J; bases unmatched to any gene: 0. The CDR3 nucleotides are TGTGCCAGTAGTATAGGCGGGAGTGAGCAGTTCTTC. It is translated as CASSIGGSEQFF.

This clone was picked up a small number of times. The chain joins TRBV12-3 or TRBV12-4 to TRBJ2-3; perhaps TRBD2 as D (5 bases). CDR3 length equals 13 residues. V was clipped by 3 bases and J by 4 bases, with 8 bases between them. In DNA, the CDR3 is TGTGCCAGCAGTTTCAGTAGCGCAGATACGCAGTATTTT. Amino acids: CASSFSSADTQYF.

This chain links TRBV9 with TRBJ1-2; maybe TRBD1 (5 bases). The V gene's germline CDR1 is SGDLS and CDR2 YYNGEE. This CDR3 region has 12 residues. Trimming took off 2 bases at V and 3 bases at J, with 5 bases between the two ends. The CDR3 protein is CASSVTDYGYTF. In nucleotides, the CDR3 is TGTGCCAGCAGCGTGACAGACTATGGCTACACCTTC.

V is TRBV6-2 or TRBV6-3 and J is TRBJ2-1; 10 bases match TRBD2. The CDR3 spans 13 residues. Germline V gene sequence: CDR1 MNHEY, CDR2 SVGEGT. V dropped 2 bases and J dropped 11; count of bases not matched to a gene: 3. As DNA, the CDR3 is TGTGCCAGCAGTTACCCACTAGCGGGAAAGCAGTTCTTC. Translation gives CASSYPLAGKQFF.